The source of this T cell receptor beta chain is a study of identical twins. J lost 7 bases, V lost 1 base, and 9 bases had no gene match. The V gene's germline CDR1 is SQVTM and CDR2 ANQGSEA. This CDR3 has 16 amino acids. TCRdb re-derived calls from the 5' RACE reads in MiXCR, one entry per CDR3 protein. This sample has roughly 260,000 distinct CDR3 sequences; roughly 7.5% occur once, and the top ten carry roughly 5.4%. The same data also went into a second study, on yellow fever vaccine responses in identical twins.

This sequence joins TRBV29-1 and TRBJ2-7; TRBD2 matches at 14 bases. This receptor was obtained from a woman aged 18-35 years in good health. Sequenced sample: CD8+ T cells sorted from blood. The CDR3 here is CSVEGGTSGRPREQYF. The CDR3 DNA reads as TGCAGCGTTGAAGGAGGGACTAGCGGGAGACCGAGGGAGCAGTACTTC.